These 26 T cell receptor beta chains share one sample of origin, sequenced in a study of blood T cell repertoires in COVID-19. TCRdb's copy holds only in-frame clones and misses some; the assay was immunoSEQ multiplex PCR. The sample consists of about 100,000 clones, more than 60% of them appearing once. The specimen was peripheral blood. Receptors originate from a man between 65 and 79 years old with active or convalescent COVID-19.

CDR3 residues: CSVPRTGIHGYTF. As DNA, the CDR3 is TGCAGCGTCCCTCGGACAGGAATACATGGCTACACCTTC. The gene calls are TRBV29-1 and TRBJ1-2, with 7 bases that match TRBD1. Trimming at V came to 6 bases and at J to 6 bases, leaving 10 bases not matched to a gene. The CDR3 totals 13 residues. From germline, CDR1 is SQVTM and CDR2 ANQGSEA.

The rearrangement links TRBV7-3 to TRBJ2-5, with 8 nucleotides matching TRBD2. This CDR3 region has 15 residues. The V segment lost 3 bases and the J segment 7 bases; nucleotides outside the gene matches: 10. Looked up from germline, CDR1 is SGHTA and CDR2 is FQGTGA. CDR3 amino acids: CASSFVSGNLGTQYF. The CDR3 DNA follows: TGTGCCAGCAGCTTCGTTAGCGGGAATCTGGGGACCCAGTACTTC.

The J gene is TRBJ1-2, the V gene TRBV12-3 or TRBV12-4, with TRBD1 matching 7 bases. V shed 2 bases, J shed 8 bases, and the junction held 5 bases outside the gene matches. This CDR3 has 13 residues. The CDR3 spells CASSLLGDRGYTF. CDR3 bases: TGTGCCAGCAGTTTATTGGGGGACAGAGGCTACACCTTC.

The chain employs TRBV6-5 and TRBJ1-1; 11 bases are a match to TRBD1. Germline CDR1 and CDR2: MNHEY and SVGAGI. V shed 6 bases, J shed 4 bases, and the junction held 4 bases outside the gene matches. CDR3 length: 14 residues. CDR3 DNA: TGTGCCAGCAGGGCCGGGACAGGGGGCACTGAAGCTTTCTTT. Translation: CASRAGTGGTEAFF.

The chain employs TRBV12-5 and TRBJ1-2; a possible D gene is TRBD1 (6 bases). The V end was cut by 0 bases, the J end by 8 bases, with 13 bases between. CDR3 length: 14 residues. Germline V CDR1 and CDR2: LGHNT, FRNRAP. The CDR3 region has the DNA TGTGCTAGTGGTTTGGTGGAAAGGGGGAGCGGCTACACCTTC. This sequence encodes CASGLVERGSGYTF.

The chain recombines TRBV14 with TRBJ2-7, with 7 bases aligning to TRBD1. V trimming: 3 bases; J trimming: 3 bases; junction bases outside the gene matches: 8. The CDR3 is 15 amino acids. Germline V lookup: CDR1 SGHDN, CDR2 FVKESK. The CDR3 region is CASSQFGTAFYEQYF. CDR3 nucleotides: TGTGCCAGCAGCCAGTTTGGGACAGCCTTCTACGAGCAGTACTTC.

CDR3: CASSSRTGRGDTQYF. CDR3 in DNA: TGTGCCAGCAGCTCACGGACAGGGAGGGGGGATACGCAGTATTTT. The V gene is TRBV5-8, the J gene TRBJ2-3; weak D call: TRBD1 (8 bases). V was shortened by 3 bases and J by 6 bases, with 17 bases between the two germline ends. The CDR3 has 15 residues. Germline V gives CDR1 SGHTS, CDR2 YDEGEE.

The chain is built from TRBV21-1 and TRBJ1-4; the table gives TRBD1 as D, unverified against the DNA. TRBV21-1 has pseudogene status. This CDR3 is 16 amino acids long. The CDR3 nucleotides read TGTGCCAGCAGCAGGGAGGCCGGGACAGGTCGGGAAAAACTGTTTTTT. Translated: CASSREAGTGREKLFF.

This chain uses TRBV11-3 with TRBJ2-1; 9 nucleotides align to TRBD2. Looked up from germline, CDR1 is SGHNT and CDR2 is YENEEA. Trimming removed 4 bases from V and 10 bases from J; junction bases left unmatched: 5. The CDR3 totals 13 residues. The CDR3, as DNA: TGTGCCAGCAGCTCACTAGCGGGTTGGGAGCAGTTCTTC. Translation: CASSSLAGWEQFF.

The rearrangement links TRBV27 to TRBJ1-6; TRBD1 matches at 11 bases. The length of the CDR3 is 14 residues. Germline V CDR1 and CDR2: MNHEY, SMNVEV (reference sequence). The junction had 4 bases not matched to a gene; V was cut back by 5 bases and J by 10 bases. CDR3 nucleotide sequence: TGTGCCAGCAGTCGGACAGGGGGCGACTCACCCCTCCACTTT. This codes for CASSRTGGDSPLHF.

This chain joins TRBV6-5 and TRBJ2-7, with unresolved D. Trimming pared 6 bases from V and 3 bases from J, leaving 6 bases between. This CDR3 has 11 amino acids. Germline V gene data show CDR1 as MNHEY and CDR2 as SVGAGI. CDR3 sequence: CASRISYEQYF. In nucleotides, the CDR3 is TGTGCCAGCAGGATCAGCTACGAGCAGTACTTC.

The rearrangement links TRBV7-3 to TRBJ1-1; perhaps TRBD1 as D (5 bases). CDR3 size: 13 residues. V lost 8 bases to trimming and J lost 8 bases, with 18 bases between them. Germline loops: CDR1 SGHTA, CDR2 FQGTGA. The CDR3 spells CASARDSGLEAFF. CDR3 DNA sequence: TGTGCCAGCGCCCGAGACTCAGGGTTAGAAGCTTTCTTT.

This chain connects TRBV6-5 to TRBJ2-1; D gene uncertain. The CDR3 spans 11 residues. CDR1 is MNHEY and CDR2 is SVGAGI in the germline V gene. Trimming left V 10 bases short and J 7 bases short, with 11 bases between. CDR3 nucleotides: TGTGCCACCCAGACAAGGAATGAGCAGTTCTTC. It is translated as CATQTRNEQFF.

This rearrangement joins TRBV2 to TRBJ2-1, with D possibly matching TRBD2 (6 bases). The germline CDR1 and CDR2 sequences are SNHLY and FYNNEI. The V end lost 6 bases, the J end lost 4 bases, and 13 bases lay between the germline ends. This CDR3 has 14 amino acids. In nucleotides, the CDR3 is TGTGCCAGCAGCTTCGGGACTGGGTACAATGAGCAGTTCTTC. This gives the protein CASSFGTGYNEQFF.

The chain couples TRBV18 to TRBJ2-5; D ambiguous. This CDR3 is built from 13 residues. Deletions cut 1 base from V and 3 bases from J, with 6 bases between. Germline V gives CDR1 KGHSH, CDR2 LQKENI. The CDR3: CASSPLLEETQYF. The CDR3 nucleotides are TGTGCCAGCTCACCACTGCTAGAAGAGACCCAGTACTTC. Using reference TRBV18 and TRBJ2-5 for the parts outside the CDR3, the full variable domain is NAGVMQNPRHLVRRRGQEARLRCSPMKGHSHVYWYRQLPEEGLKFMVYLQKENIIDESGMPKERFSAEFPKEGPSILRIQQVVRGDSAAYFCASSPLLEETQYFGPGTRLLVL.

V usage is TRBV5-6 and J usage is TRBJ1-4; D perhaps matches TRBD1 (6 bases). This CDR3 has 14 amino acids. Germline CDR1 SGHDT, CDR2 YYEEEE. Trimming took 0 bases from V and 7 from J, leaving 10 bases between them. The DNA of the CDR3 is TGTGCCAGCAGCTTGGTTCAGGGGAGTGAAAAACTGTTTTTT. This codes for CASSLVQGSEKLFF.

The DNA for the CDR3 is TGTGCCAGCAGTCGGGACAGAAACTATGGCTACACCTTC. This sequence encodes CASSRDRNYGYTF. V and J are TRBV6-5 and TRBJ1-2; 7 bases align to TRBD1. Germline values: CDR1 MNHEY, CDR2 SVGAGI. V was clipped by 5 bases and J by 2 bases; unmatched bases: 2. This CDR3 region has 13 residues.

A single count supports this clone. The J gene is TRBJ2-3, the V gene TRBV3-1 (or the pseudogene TRBV3-2), with 13 bases aligning to TRBD2. J was trimmed by 1 base and V by 7 bases; bases with no gene match: 11. The CDR3 spans 18 residues. Germline CDR1 reads LGHDT; CDR2 reads YNNKEL (reference sequence). The CDR3 nucleotides read TGTGCCAGCACCTCAACGCGAGGACTAGCGGGGGGCACAGATACGCAGTATTTT. As protein: CASTSTRGLAGGTDTQYF.

V gene TRBV24-1 combines with J gene TRBJ2-2; D is uncertain. This CDR3 is 12 amino acids long. Germline assignment: CDR1 KGHDR and CDR2 SFDVKD. V dropped 10 bases and J dropped 4 bases, with 9 bases sitting between them. CDR3 amino acids: CATHGSTGELFF. In DNA form, the CDR3 reads TGTGCCACTCACGGTAGCACCGGGGAGCTGTTTTTT.

The J gene is TRBJ1-1, the V gene TRBV11-2; 8 bases are a match to TRBD1. V dropped 5 bases and J dropped 8; count of bases not matched to a gene: 4. This CDR3 is 12 amino acids long. CDR1 and CDR2 (germline): SGHAT, FQNNGV. Here the CDR3 reads CASSTRQGEAFF. CDR3 nucleotides: TGTGCCAGCAGCACCAGACAGGGGGAAGCTTTCTTT.

The chain carries TRBV6-4 and TRBJ2-7; 11 positions agree with TRBD2. J lost 7 bases, V lost 5 bases, and 7 bases had no gene match. Germline V gene lookup returns CDR1 MRHNA and CDR2 SNTAGT. This CDR3 is built from 14 residues. The CDR3 reads CASSPTGLAAEQYF. CDR3 DNA: TGTGCCAGCAGTCCCACGGGACTAGCGGCTGAGCAGTACTTC.

The chain couples TRBV3-1 (or the pseudogene TRBV3-2) to TRBJ1-3; D not certain. Trimming pared 4 bases from V and 4 bases from J, leaving 5 bases between. Germline values: CDR1 LGHDT, CDR2 YNNKEL (reference sequence). The CDR3 extends over 12 amino acids. The CDR3 coding sequence is TGTGCCAGCAGCCCACAGGGAAACACCATATATTTT. Translation: CASSPQGNTIYF.

In nucleotides, the CDR3 is TGTGCCACCAGTGATCCAGGGTCTGGGGCCAACGTCCTGACTTTC. It is translated as CATSDPGSGANVLTF. This sequence joins TRBV24-1 and TRBJ2-6, with D perhaps TRBD1 (5 bases). V was clipped by 3 bases and J by 1 base, with 6 bases between them. Germline lookup yields CDR1 KGHDR and CDR2 SFDVKD. This CDR3 region has 15 residues.

J is TRBJ2-7 and V is TRBV13, with a weak D call TRBD1 (6 bases). CDR1 is PRHDT, CDR2 FYEKMQ, per germline (reference sequence). The V end was cut by 4 bases, the J end by 3 bases, with 13 bases between. The CDR3 spans 14 residues. CDR3 loop: CASSSWDTNYEQYF. DNA for the CDR3: TGTGCCAGCAGCTCCTGGGACACGAACTACGAGCAGTACTTC.

V gene TRBV3-1 (or the pseudogene TRBV3-2) combines with J gene TRBJ2-1; 7 bases fit TRBD2. The germline gives CDR1 LGHDT, CDR2 YNNKEL (reference sequence). V was pared by 0 bases and J by 3 bases, with 8 bases of the junction left unmatched. The CDR3 has 17 residues. This CDR3 reads CASSQDPAGRGYNEQFF. The CDR3 DNA sequence: TGTGCCAGCAGCCAAGACCCAGCGGGGAGGGGCTACAATGAGCAGTTCTTC.

This clone was seen repeatedly, ten times or more. The chain has TRBV6-2 or TRBV6-3 and TRBJ1-4; D is uncertain. V gave up 5 bases and J gave up 5 bases, with 3 bases separating them. The germline V gene has CDR1 MNHEY and CDR2 SVGEGT. This CDR3 comprises 11 residues. The CDR3 protein is CASSTNEKLFF. CDR3 coding DNA: TGTGCCAGCAGTACAAATGAAAAACTGTTTTTT.